This passage covers 18 T cell receptor beta chains from one sample sequenced in a study of blood T cell repertoires in COVID-19. Sequencing used immunoSEQ multiplex PCR; TCRdb keeps in-frame clones, though not all of them. The sample carries over 200,000 clones, about nine tenths recorded once. Sequenced sample: peripheral blood. The source is a man between 60 and 70 years old who had recovered from COVID-19.

CDR3 amino acids: CASSPEGITRTAYF. In nucleotides, the CDR3 is TGCGCCAGCAGCCCAGAGGGAATAACGAGAACTGCGTATTTT. The chain recombines TRBV5-1 with TRBJ2-3; a possible D gene is TRBD2 (5 bases). The CDR3 totals 14 residues. The ends were cut back, 4 bases at V and 14 bases at J, with 23 bases in the middle. Germline V gene lookup returns CDR1 SGHRS and CDR2 YFSETQ.

The gene calls are TRBV28 and TRBJ2-7, with D possibly matching TRBD1 (6 bases). The CDR3 is 16 residues long. The germline gives CDR1 MDHEN, CDR2 SYDVKM. V was shortened by 4 bases and J by 5 bases, with 21 bases between the two germline ends. CDR3 coding DNA: TGTGCCAGCAGTTCCACCTCCAGGGGCCTTGGCGACGAGCAGTACTTC. It is translated as CASSSTSRGLGDEQYF. The full variable domain, rest sourced from reference TRBV28 and TRBJ2-7, is DVKVTQSSRYLVKRTGEKVFLECVQDMDHENMFWYRQDPGLGLRLIYFSYDVKMKEKGDIPEGYSVSREKKERFSLILESASTNQTSMYLCASSSTSRGLGDEQYFGPGTRLTVT.

This CDR3 reads CSVGRGPGQDTDTQYF. As DNA, the CDR3 is TGCAGCGTTGGACGGGGACCGGGACAGGACACAGATACGCAGTATTTT. This sequence joins TRBV29-1 and TRBJ2-3; TRBD1 aligns across 8 bases. The CDR3 covers 16 residues. The V gene's germline CDR1 is SQVTM and CDR2 ANQGSEA. The J segment lost 2 bases and the V segment lost 4 bases, leaving 11 bases of the junction unmatched.

J is TRBJ1-6 and V is TRBV6-2 or TRBV6-3; D is possibly TRBD1 (6 bases). This CDR3 is 15 amino acids long. Trimming took 6 bases from V and 10 from J, leaving 19 bases between them. CDR1 is MNHEY and CDR2 is SVGEGT in the germline V gene. The CDR3 DNA follows: TGTGCCAGCAGCCACTGGGGGCGGACCAGATCACCCCTCCACTTT. Translation: CASSHWGRTRSPLHF.

This chain joins TRBV7-2 and TRBJ1-6; D gene ambiguous. CDR3 length: 16 amino acids. Germline V gene sequence: CDR1 SGHTA, CDR2 FQGNSA. Trimming shortened V by 2 bases and J by 7 bases, and 15 bases separated the two germline ends. The CDR3 reads CASSLFQRPNNSPLHF. The CDR3 bases are TGTGCCAGCAGCTTATTCCAGAGGCCGAACAATTCACCCCTCCACTTT. Full variable domain (missing parts from reference TRBV7-2 and TRBJ1-6): GAGVSQSPSNKVTEKGKDVELRCDPISGHTALYWYRQSLGQGLEFLIYFQGNSAPDKSGLPSDRFSAERTGGSVSTLTIQRTQQEDSAVYLCASSLFQRPNNSPLHFGNGTRLTVT.

This clone occurred once. The chain couples TRBV4-1 to TRBJ1-2; D gene uncertain. CDR1 and CDR2 (germline): MGHRA, YSYEKL. The ends were cut back, 0 bases at V and 2 bases at J, with 7 bases in the middle. The CDR3 extends over 14 amino acids. The CDR3 protein is CASSQDSLNYGYTF. The DNA of the CDR3 is TGCGCCAGCAGCCAAGATTCCCTAAACTATGGCTACACCTTC.

V gene TRBV28 combines with J gene TRBJ1-4, with TRBD1 as a possible D gene (6 bases). This CDR3 spans 15 amino acids. V was cut by 5 bases and J by 2 bases, with 12 bases left in between. Germline CDR1 reads MDHEN; CDR2 reads SYDVKM. Here the CDR3 reads CASSLTDSTNEKLFF. DNA for the CDR3: TGTGCCAGCAGTCTGACGGACAGTACTAATGAAAAACTGTTTTTT.

The J gene is TRBJ2-3, the V gene TRBV11-2; TRBD2 agrees at 7 bases. The CDR3 consists of 15 residues. Trimming at V came to 3 bases and at J to 4 bases, leaving 7 bases not matched to a gene. The germline CDR1 and CDR2 sequences are SGHAT and FQNNGV. The CDR3 DNA reads TGTGCCAGCAGCTTTACAGCGGGGTTGTCAGATACGCAGTATTTT. Its protein product is CASSFTAGLSDTQYF.

This chain joins TRBV3-1 (or the pseudogene TRBV3-2) and TRBJ2-3; no reliable D call. The germline V gene encodes CDR1 LGHDT and CDR2 YNNKEL (reference sequence). This CDR3 has 13 residues. The V and J ends lost 3 bases and 6 bases respectively, with 10 bases between them. CDR3 nucleotide sequence: TGTGCCAGCAGCCATCTTAGTAGCGATACGCAGTATTTT. Amino acids: CASSHLSSDTQYF.

This clone was counted only a few times. The V gene is TRBV18, the J gene TRBJ2-2, with unresolved D. The CDR3 runs 13 residues. Germline lookup yields CDR1 KGHSH and CDR2 LQKENI. V was pared by 11 bases and J by 2 bases, with 12 bases between. The DNA for the CDR3 is TGTGCCTGCCAGGAAATTAACACCGGGGAGCTGTTTTTT. Translated: CACQEINTGELFF.

The V gene is TRBV5-6, the J gene TRBJ1-1; 8 nucleotides agree with TRBD1. Germline CDR1 and CDR2: SGHDT and YYEEEE. This CDR3 is 13 amino acids long. V lost 2 bases and J lost 7; bases outside the gene matches: 4. The CDR3 sequence: CASSFRGPGEAFF. Written as DNA, the CDR3 is TGTGCCAGCAGCTTCAGGGGGCCCGGTGAAGCTTTCTTT.

J is TRBJ2-1 and V is TRBV7-2; the match to TRBD2 covers 7 bases. Germline-derived CDR1 and CDR2 are SGHTA and FQGNSA. J gave up 5 bases and V 1 base, and 8 bases lay outside the gene matches. CDR3 length: 16 residues. The CDR3 loop is CASSLVGGSGDNEQFF. In nucleotides, the CDR3 is TGTGCCAGCAGCTTAGTGGGCGGGAGTGGGGACAATGAGCAGTTCTTC.

The gene calls are TRBV6-5 and TRBJ1-2; 9 bases line up with TRBD1. Germline CDR1 is MNHEY and CDR2 is SVGAGI. The CDR3 spans 12 residues. The ends lost 5 bases at V and 9 bases at J; junction bases unmatched: 4. The CDR3 spells CASSPGQGRYTF. DNA of the CDR3: TGTGCCAGCAGTCCAGGACAGGGGCGCTACACCTTC.

The chain uses TRBV14 and TRBJ1-1, with a possible D match to TRBD1 (5 bases). The V gene's germline CDR1 is SGHDN and CDR2 FVKESK. With 3 bases removed from V and 4 bases from J, the gap between germline ends came to 9 bases. This CDR3 has 13 residues. CDR3 loop: CASSHLQGTEAFF. Written as DNA, the CDR3 is TGTGCCAGCAGCCATCTGCAGGGCACTGAAGCTTTCTTT.

The chain is built from TRBV5-1 and TRBJ2-7; 7 bases are a match to TRBD1. The CDR3 has 14 amino acids. Germline CDR1 SGHRS, CDR2 YFSETQ. The trim removed 2 bases at V and 2 bases at J, leaving 4 bases unmatched. In DNA, the CDR3 is TGCGCCAGCAGCTTAGGACAGGCGACCTACGAGCAGTACTTC. This sequence encodes CASSLGQATYEQYF.

This sequence joins TRBV5-1 and TRBJ2-3; possible D gene TRBD2, 5 bases. Trimming took 0 bases from V and 6 from J, leaving 11 bases between them. The CDR3 covers 14 residues. In germline, CDR1 is SGHRS, CDR2 YFSETQ. CDR3 sequence (DNA): TGCGCCAGCAGCTTGGGACTACTCCCTGATACGCAGTATTTT. Its translation is CASSLGLLPDTQYF.

The gene calls are TRBV30 and TRBJ2-5; TRBD2 might be the D (5 bases). CDR1 GTSNPN and CDR2 SVGIG come from the germline V gene (reference sequence). CDR3 length: 14 residues. The germline V and J ends were trimmed by 0 bases and 0 bases, with 8 bases remaining between them. CDR3 sequence reads: CAWSVRGYQETQYF. The CDR3 nucleotides are TGTGCCTGGAGTGTACGAGGGTACCAAGAGACCCAGTACTTC.

The rearrangement links TRBV19 to TRBJ2-7; TRBD2 agrees at 13 bases. Trimming removed 6 bases from V and 7 bases from J; junction bases left unmatched: 9. The CDR3 totals 15 residues. Germline V gene lookup returns CDR1 LNHDA and CDR2 SQIVND (reference sequence). The CDR3 protein is CASRAGTSGTWEQYF. In DNA form, the CDR3 reads TGTGCCAGTAGGGCGGGGACTAGCGGGACTTGGGAGCAGTACTTC.